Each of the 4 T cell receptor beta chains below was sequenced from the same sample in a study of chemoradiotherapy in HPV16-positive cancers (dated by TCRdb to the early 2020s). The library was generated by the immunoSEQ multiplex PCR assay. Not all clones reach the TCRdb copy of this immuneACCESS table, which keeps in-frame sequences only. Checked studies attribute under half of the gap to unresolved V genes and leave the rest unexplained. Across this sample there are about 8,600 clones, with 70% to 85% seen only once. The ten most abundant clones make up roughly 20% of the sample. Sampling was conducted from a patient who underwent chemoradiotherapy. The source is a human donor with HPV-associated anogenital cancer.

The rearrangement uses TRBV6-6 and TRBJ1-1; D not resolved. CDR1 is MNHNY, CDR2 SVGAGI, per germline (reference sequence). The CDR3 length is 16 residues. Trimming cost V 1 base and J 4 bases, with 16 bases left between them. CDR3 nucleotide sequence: TGTGCCAGCAGTTACTTTACCGGTGCTGACGGCACTGAAGCTTTCTTT. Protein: CASSYFTGADGTEAFF.

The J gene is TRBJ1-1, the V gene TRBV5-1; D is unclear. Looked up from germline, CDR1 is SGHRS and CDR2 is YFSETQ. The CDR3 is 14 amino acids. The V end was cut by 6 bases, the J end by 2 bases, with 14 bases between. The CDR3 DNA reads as TGCGCCAGCAAGGCATGGGGAGTTAACACTGAAGCTTTCTTT. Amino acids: CASKAWGVNTEAFF.

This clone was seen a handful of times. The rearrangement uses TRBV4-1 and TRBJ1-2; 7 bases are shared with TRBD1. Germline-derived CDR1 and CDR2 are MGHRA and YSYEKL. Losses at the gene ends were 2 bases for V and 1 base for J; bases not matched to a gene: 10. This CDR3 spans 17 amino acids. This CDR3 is CASSQPLDRASNYGYTF. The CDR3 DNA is TGCGCCAGCAGCCAACCCCTCGACAGGGCGAGTAACTATGGCTACACCTTC.

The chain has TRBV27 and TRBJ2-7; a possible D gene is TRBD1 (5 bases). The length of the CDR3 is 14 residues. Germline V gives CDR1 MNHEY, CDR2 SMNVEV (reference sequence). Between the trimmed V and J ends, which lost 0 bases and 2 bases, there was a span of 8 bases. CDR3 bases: TGTGCCAGCAGTTTATCTCAGGGAACCTACGAGCAGTACTTC. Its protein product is CASSLSQGTYEQYF.